These 27 T cell receptor beta chains were sequenced from one sample in a study of blood T cell repertoires in COVID-19. Some clones are missing from TCRdb's copy, which holds only in-frame ones; the method was immunoSEQ multiplex PCR. The sample lists 250,000 to 350,000 clones, roughly 86% occurring once. Sequenced: peripheral blood. These receptors were obtained from a woman aged 45-59 years who had recovered from COVID-19.

The gene calls are TRBV5-4 and TRBJ1-3; perhaps TRBD1 as D (6 bases). CDR1 is SGHNT and CDR2 is YYREEE in the germline V gene (reference sequence). The CDR3 is 13 residues long. With 6 bases removed from V and 4 bases from J, the gap between germline ends came to 11 bases. CDR3 nucleotide sequence: TGTGCCAGCAACCCGACAGGCGGAAACACCATATATTTT. Translation gives CASNPTGGNTIYF.

V usage is TRBV30 and J usage is TRBJ2-3; D perhaps matches TRBD1 (6 bases). V was clipped by 2 bases and J by 4 bases, with 16 bases between them. The CDR3 consists of 15 residues. In germline, CDR1 is GTSNPN, CDR2 SVGIG (reference sequence). CDR3: CAWSQKQGLSDTQYF. Here the CDR3 DNA reads TGTGCCTGGAGTCAGAAGCAGGGGTTATCAGATACGCAGTATTTT.

The chain joins TRBV28 to TRBJ2-1; TRBD1 matches at 9 bases. This CDR3 has 13 residues. Germline V gene data show CDR1 as MDHEN and CDR2 as SYDVKM. The V segment lost 8 bases and the J segment 8 bases; nucleotides outside the gene matches: 7. The CDR3 nucleotides read TGTGCCAGCTGGGACAGGGTTTATCATGAGCAGTTCTTC. Protein sequence: CASWDRVYHEQFF.

The chain combines TRBV18 with TRBJ1-1; tentative D call: TRBD1 (6 bases). The V end was cut by 2 bases, the J end by 1 base, with 11 bases between. Per the germline V gene, CDR1 is KGHSH and CDR2 is LQKENI. The CDR3 runs 15 residues. CDR3 DNA: TGTGCCAGCTCACCAAGGGAGACAGGGAACACTGAAGCTTTCTTT. It yields the protein CASSPRETGNTEAFF.

In DNA, the CDR3 is TGTGCCAGCAGCCCTCGACTAGCGGGAGGTACCTACAATGAGCAGTTCTTC. Amino acids: CASSPRLAGGTYNEQFF. The chain employs TRBV7-2 and TRBJ2-1; TRBD2 matches at 13 bases. Germline V CDR1 and CDR2: SGHTA, FQGNSA. The ends lost 5 bases at V and 2 bases at J; junction bases unmatched: 6. This CDR3 spans 17 amino acids. The full variable domain, completed using reference TRBV7-2 and TRBJ2-1, is GAGVSQSPSNKVTEKGKDVELRCDPISGHTALYWYRQSLGQGLEFLIYFQGNSAPDKSGLPSDRFSAERTGGSVSTLTIQRTQQEDSAVYLCASSPRLAGGTYNEQFFGPGTRLTVL.

The chain combines TRBV5-1 with TRBJ1-2; 11 bases line up with TRBD1. From germline, CDR1 is SGHRS and CDR2 YFSETQ. The V gene end was trimmed by 8 bases and the J gene end by 3 bases; junction bases not matched to a gene: 9. The CDR3 contains 15 residues. CDR3 bases: TGCGCCAGTCGGAACACGGGACAGGGGGACTATGGCTACACCTTC. As protein: CASRNTGQGDYGYTF.

This rearrangement joins TRBV19 to TRBJ2-1; D may be TRBD2 (6 bases). CDR3 length: 14 amino acids. V shed 3 bases and J shed 0 bases, with 6 bases lying between them. Germline-derived CDR1 and CDR2 are LNHDA and SQIVND (reference sequence). CDR3 in DNA: TGTGCCAGTAGTATTAGCGGCTCCTACAATGAGCAGTTCTTC. Translated: CASSISGSYNEQFF.

The V gene is TRBV4-3, the J gene TRBJ1-2, with D possibly being TRBD1 (6 bases). Germline V gene sequence: CDR1 LGHNA, CDR2 YSLEER. The V end lost 0 bases, the J end lost 8 bases, and 19 bases lay between the germline ends. The CDR3 is 16 residues long. CDR3 sequence reads: CASSQDSGGPRGGYTF. For the CDR3, the DNA is TGCGCCAGCAGCCAAGATTCGGGGGGCCCCCGCGGGGGCTACACCTTC.

The rearrangement joins TRBV7-2 to TRBJ2-2; weak D call: TRBD2 (7 bases). The ends were cut back, 4 bases at V and 0 bases at J, with 15 bases in the middle. The CDR3 covers 17 residues. Looked up from germline, CDR1 is SGHTA and CDR2 is FQGNSA. In DNA, the CDR3 is TGTGCCAGCAGCTCTAGGGGGGGCAGGTCGAACACCGGGGAGCTGTTTTTT. Protein sequence: CASSSRGGRSNTGELFF.

V gene TRBV10-1 combines with J gene TRBJ1-1, with 7 positions matching TRBD1. The germline CDR1 and CDR2 sequences are WNHNN and SYGVQD (reference sequence). With V trimmed by 0 bases and J by 6 bases, 4 bases remained unmatched. The CDR3 loop spans 14 amino acids. CDR3 residues: CASSESGDSSEAFF. CDR3 DNA: TGCGCCAGCAGTGAGTCGGGGGACAGCTCTGAAGCTTTCTTT.

This clone appeared a single time. The chain has TRBV29-1 and TRBJ2-7; 8 nucleotides agree with TRBD2. V was pared by 4 bases and J by 7 bases, with 9 bases of the junction left unmatched. This CDR3 spans 13 amino acids. Germline CDR1 reads SQVTM; CDR2 reads ANQGSEA. The CDR3 DNA reads TGCAGCGTTGCAGTGAACGGGAGGGGAGAGCAGTACTTC. This sequence encodes CSVAVNGRGEQYF.

The genes are TRBV5-1 and TRBJ1-1; 8 nucleotides agree with TRBD1. Germline V gives CDR1 SGHRS, CDR2 YFSETQ. The CDR3 has 14 amino acids. The V gene end was trimmed by 4 bases and the J gene end by 6 bases; junction bases not matched to a gene: 8. The CDR3 DNA reads TGCGCCAGCAGCGGAAAACAGGGGGTCCCTGAAGCTTTCTTT. Residues: CASSGKQGVPEAFF.

The J gene is TRBJ2-7, the V gene TRBV7-9, with a possible D match to TRBD1 (6 bases). With 5 bases removed from V and 2 bases from J, the gap between germline ends came to 16 bases. CDR1 is SEHNR, CDR2 FQNEAQ, per germline (reference sequence). The CDR3 runs to 15 residues. The CDR3 region is CASSDGARGTYEQYF. CDR3 nucleotide sequence: TGTGCCAGCAGCGATGGGGCTAGGGGGACCTACGAGCAGTACTTC.

The V and J genes are TRBV19 and TRBJ1-5, with D possibly being TRBD1 (6 bases). V was pared by 7 bases and J by 3 bases, with 13 bases between. This CDR3 comprises 14 residues. From germline, CDR1 is LNHDA and CDR2 SQIVND (reference sequence). In DNA, the CDR3 is TGTGCCAGTAAACTGACAGGAAACAATCAGCCCCAGCATTTT. It is translated as CASKLTGNNQPQHF.

As to this clone: Other DNA sequences of this sample code for an identical CDR3. The chain has TRBV5-1 and TRBJ2-1, with 14 bases identical to TRBD2. Germline CDR1 reads SGHRS; CDR2 reads YFSETQ. Trimming took 0 bases from V and 7 from J; bases not matched to a gene: 0. This CDR3 is built from 15 residues. The CDR3 sequence: CASSLGTSGRNEQFF. The CDR3 DNA reads TGCGCCAGCAGCTTGGGGACTAGCGGGAGGAATGAGCAGTTCTTC. Based on the CDR3 plus reference TRBV5-1 and TRBJ2-1, the full variable domain is KAGVTQTPRYLIKTRGQQVTLSCSPISGHRSVSWYQQTPGQGLQFLFEYFSETQRNKGNFPGRFSGRQFSNSRSEMNVSTLELGDSALYLCASSLGTSGRNEQFFGPGTRLTVL.

This clone was seen at least ten times. The chain has TRBV19 and TRBJ1-1, with a possible D match to TRBD1 (5 bases). CDR1 LNHDA and CDR2 SQIVND come from the germline V gene (reference sequence). This CDR3 is 14 amino acids long. V dropped 8 bases and J dropped 3 bases, with 16 bases sitting between them. As DNA, the CDR3 is TGTGCCAGTTCCTGGAGGGGAGGGGACACTGAAGCTTTCTTT. Translation: CASSWRGGDTEAFF.

V gene TRBV6-6 combines with J gene TRBJ1-1, with a tentative D call TRBD1 (6 bases). Trimming removed 2 bases at V and 6 bases at J, with 19 bases between. Germline CDR1 and CDR2: MNHNY and SVGAGI (reference sequence). CDR3 length: 16 amino acids. CDR3 in DNA: TGTGCCAGCAGTTACACACAGGACAGAGGCCGGCCTGAAGCTTTCTTT. Its protein is CASSYTQDRGRPEAFF.

V usage is TRBV10-1 and J usage is TRBJ2-7, with a possible D match to TRBD1 (5 bases). Between the trimmed V and J ends, which lost 4 bases and 6 bases, there was a span of 16 bases. There are 14 residues in the CDR3. Per germline, CDR1 WNHNN and CDR2 SYGVQD (reference sequence). The CDR3 sequence: CASSGNSGKFEQYF. Written as DNA, the CDR3 is TGCGCCAGCAGTGGTAATTCAGGGAAATTCGAGCAGTACTTC.

The rearrangement uses TRBV30 and TRBJ1-2, with a tentative D call TRBD1 (6 bases). The germline gives CDR1 GTSNPN, CDR2 SVGIG (reference sequence). The ends were cut back, 4 bases at V and 8 bases at J, with 20 bases in the middle. The CDR3 runs 14 residues. CDR3 DNA: TGTGCCTGGACTCGCGAGGGCAGGGGAAGAGGCTACACCTTC. Translation gives CAWTREGRGRGYTF.

This chain connects TRBV6-5 to TRBJ2-5, with a possible D match to TRBD1 (5 bases). With 6 bases removed from V and 2 bases from J, the gap between germline ends came to 10 bases. The germline gives CDR1 MNHEY, CDR2 SVGAGI. The CDR3 sequence is 13 residues long. The CDR3 nucleotides are TGTGCCAGCAGACGAACAGGACAAGAGACCCAGTACTTC. Protein sequence: CASRRTGQETQYF.

In regard to this clone: One junction end does not reproduce the germline sequence, and a read error may be involved. V is TRBV6-1 and J is TRBJ1-5; TRBD1 might be the D (5 bases). The CDR3 length is 16 residues. Germline V gene lookup returns CDR1 MNHNS and CDR2 SASEGT. CDR3 amino acids: CASREASGISNQPQHF. The CDR3 nucleotides are TGTGCCAGCAGGGAAGCTTCAGGGATTAGCAATCAGCCCCAGCATTTT.

The chain has TRBV5-1 and TRBJ1-1, with 7 bases identical to TRBD1. Germline V gene lookup returns CDR1 SGHRS and CDR2 YFSETQ. The CDR3 runs 14 residues. V lost 5 bases and J lost 1; bases outside the gene matches: 5. The CDR3 here is CASRNGDRNTEAFF. CDR3 sequence (DNA): TGCGCCAGCAGAAACGGGGACAGGAACACTGAAGCTTTCTTT.

The J gene is TRBJ2-1, the V gene TRBV6-6; D is possibly TRBD2 (5 bases). Between the trimmed V and J ends, which lost 10 bases and 9 bases, there was a span of 16 bases. CDR1 and CDR2 (germline): MNHNY, SVGAGI (reference sequence). CDR3 length: 12 amino acids. The CDR3 DNA reads TGTGCCATCTTCTCGGGGTATCGTGAGCAGTTCTTC. Its protein product is CAIFSGYREQFF.

This clone was counted only a few times. The CDR3 DNA reads as TGTGCCACCGCCAGACAAGATAGCAATCAGCCCCAGCATTTT. Translated: CATARQDSNQPQHF. The chain couples TRBV19 to TRBJ1-5; D unclear. The germline V and J ends were trimmed by 10 bases and 0 bases, with 13 bases remaining between them. The CDR3 is made up of 14 amino acids. Germline V gene lookup returns CDR1 LNHDA and CDR2 SQIVND (reference sequence). The whole variable domain, remainder taken from reference TRBV19 and TRBJ1-5, is DGGITQSPKYLFRKEGQNVTLSCEQNLNHDAMYWYRQDPGQGLRLIYYSQIVNDFQKGDIAEGYSVSREKKESFPLTVTSAQKNPTAFYLCATARQDSNQPQHFGDGTRLSIL.

The chain is built from TRBV19 and TRBJ2-5; the match to TRBD1 covers 8 bases. The V and J ends lost 3 bases and 4 bases, in that order; junction bases with no gene match: 7. The CDR3 totals 15 residues. Looked up from germline, CDR1 is LNHDA and CDR2 is SQIVND (reference sequence). The CDR3 loop is CASSIGARGPETQYF. In nucleotides, the CDR3 is TGTGCCAGTAGTATCGGGGCCAGGGGGCCAGAGACCCAGTACTTC.

This rearrangement joins TRBV30 to TRBJ2-2, with 10 nucleotides matching TRBD1. Per germline, CDR1 GTSNPN and CDR2 SVGIG (reference sequence). V was pared by 1 base and J by 5 bases, with 1 base of the junction left unmatched. This CDR3 is 14 amino acids long. CDR3 loop: CAWSADRGTGELFF. DNA of the CDR3: TGTGCCTGGAGTGCGGACAGGGGGACCGGGGAGCTGTTTTTT. Full variable domain (outside the CDR3, taken from reference TRBV30 and TRBJ2-2): SQTIHQWPATLVQPVGSPLSLECTVEGTSNPNLYWYRQAAGRGLQLLFYSVGIGQISSEVPQNLSASRPQDRQFILSSKKLLLSDSGFYLCAWSADRGTGELFFGEGSRLTVL.

The chain carries TRBV5-1 and TRBJ1-1, with D tentatively TRBD1 (6 bases). CDR3 length: 14 amino acids. Per the germline V gene, CDR1 is SGHRS and CDR2 is YFSETQ. V dropped 3 bases and J dropped 0 bases, with 9 bases sitting between them. The CDR3 loop reads CASSSEGVNTEAFF. The CDR3 nucleotides are TGCGCCAGCAGCTCCGAGGGGGTGAACACTGAAGCTTTCTTT. Based on the CDR3 plus reference TRBV5-1 and TRBJ1-1, the full variable domain is KAGVTQTPRYLIKTRGQQVTLSCSPISGHRSVSWYQQTPGQGLQFLFEYFSETQRNKGNFPGRFSGRQFSNSRSEMNVSTLELGDSALYLCASSSEGVNTEAFFGQGTRLTVV.